One and the same sample provided the 7 T cell receptor beta chains below, sequenced in a study of identical twins. Each CDR3 protein is one row after TCRdb ran MiXCR on the 5' RACE reads. This table has 500,000 to 700,000 distinct CDR3 sequences, under 8.5% appearing once. The sample was also linked to a second study, of yellow fever vaccine responses in identical twins.

Sample: PBMCs. All receptors come from a woman in her late teens or twenties in good health.

The V and J genes are TRBV6-2 or TRBV6-3 and TRBJ2-7; D may be TRBD1 or TRBD2 (6 bases each). The CDR3 sequence is 12 residues long. Trimming took off 8 bases at V and 6 bases at J, with 14 bases between the two ends. The germline V gene has CDR1 MNHEY and CDR2 SVGEGT. CDR3 nucleotides: TGTGCCAGCCGCCCCGGAGGGGGCGAGCAGTACGTC. Protein product: CASRPGGGEQYV.

This clonotype was recorded a few times. This chain connects TRBV3-1 to TRBJ1-5, with a tentative D call TRBD1 (6 bases). The germline V gene encodes CDR1 LGHDT and CDR2 YNNKEL (reference sequence). The CDR3 length is 14 residues. Trimming cost V 1 base and J 6 bases, with 10 bases left between them. CDR3 sequence reads: CASSQVGTIQPQHF. Here the CDR3 DNA reads TGTGCCAGCAGCCAAGTAGGGACAATTCAGCCCCAGCATTTT.

The table lists this clonotype with a few counts. The CDR3 here is CSARSGGGYTDTQYF. The CDR3 coding sequence is TGCAGTGCTAGATCCGGGGGGGGTTACACAGATACGCAGTATTTT. The chain has TRBV20-1 and TRBJ2-3, with TRBD2 matching over 8 bases. The ends lost 2 bases at V and 2 bases at J; junction bases unmatched: 6. Germline values: CDR1 DFQATT, CDR2 SNEGSKA (reference sequence). CDR3 length: 15 amino acids.

This clonotype has more than one count but fewer than ten. This chain joins TRBV7-6 and TRBJ2-1; TRBD1 matches 9 bases. The CDR3 has 15 amino acids. V shed 1 base and J 6 bases; nucleotides not matched to a gene: 4. The germline gives CDR1 SGHVS, CDR2 FNYEAQ. CDR3 amino acids: CASSLVTGGINEQFF. The CDR3 DNA follows: TGTGCCAGCAGCTTAGTGACAGGGGGTATCAATGAGCAGTTCTTC.

The sample holds many counts of this clonotype. V and J are TRBV24-1 and TRBJ2-1; 8 bases are a match to TRBD2. There are 14 residues in the CDR3. Losses at the gene ends were 4 bases for V and 7 bases for J; bases not matched to a gene: 5. Germline CDR1 and CDR2: KGHDR and SFDVKD. The CDR3 spells CATSDPGTSNEQFF. CDR3 sequence (DNA): TGTGCCACCAGTGACCCAGGGACTAGTAATGAGCAGTTCTTC.

At least ten counts were recorded for this clonotype. This chain connects TRBV28 to TRBJ2-5; D may be TRBD1 or TRBD2 (5 bases each). The CDR3 has 15 residues. Germline assignment: CDR1 MDHEN and CDR2 SYDVKM. The V end was cut by 2 bases, the J end by 0 bases, with 10 bases between. The CDR3 DNA is TGTGCCAGCAGTTTAATGGGGGTTAACCAAGAGACCCAGTACTTC. It codes for CASSLMGVNQETQYF.

This clonotype appeared a few times. The chain links TRBV7-9 to TRBJ1-1; perhaps TRBD1 as D (5 bases). The germline CDR1 and CDR2 sequences are SEHNR and FQNEAQ (reference sequence). The V end was cut by 7 bases, the J end by 4 bases, with 16 bases between. The CDR3 is 14 amino acids. The CDR3: CASNTGGGGTEAFF. The CDR3 coding sequence is TGTGCCAGCAACACGGGGGGTGGGGGCACTGAAGCTTTCTTT.